The rows below give T cell receptor beta chains drawn from one sample of a study of CD8+CD57+ T cells in acquired aplastic anemia. Each CDR3 protein is one row after TCRdb ran MiXCR on the reads. This table holds 200,000 to 300,000 distinct CDR3 sequences, approximately 82% found once. The sample was sorted CD4+, CD8+, or CD8+CD57+ T cells (not recorded which) from PBMCs. These TCRs come from a human donor with aplastic anemia. CDR3s include the opening cysteine and the closing phenylalanine or tryptophan. The order of the fields is clone size, J gene, V gene, D gene, CDR3 protein, CDR3 DNA. The D gene is left open where the match is weak. Only part of the rows carry a size: once, few, many, or a class if the clone is expanded.

- | TRBJ2-2 | TRBV5-6 | - | CASSIGEDPNTGELFF | TGTGCCAGCAGCATAGGGGAGGATCCGAACACCGGGGAGCTGTTTTTT
- | TRBJ2-3 | TRBV15 | - | CASSRGRDHDTQYF | TGTGCCAGCAGCAGAGGGAGAGATCACGATACCCAGTATTTT
- | TRBJ2-1 | TRBV7-9 | - | CASSLSQDEQSF | TGTGCCAGCAGCTTATCACAGGATGAGCAGTCCTTC
- | TRBJ2-3 | TRBV7-8 | - | CASSLRQGYHRYTF | TGTGCCAGCAGCTTAAGGCAAGGTTACCACCGCTACACCTTT
- | TRBJ2-3 | TRBV7-9 | - | CASSVVAQGGLSQYF | TGTGCCAGCAGCGTCGTCGCCCAGGGGGGACTGTCGCAGTATTTT
- | TRBJ2-1 | TRBV7-9 | TRBD2 | CASSPERGGGNDEQFF | TGTGCCAGCAGCCCAGAGAGGGGCGGGGGGAACGATGAGCAGTTCTTC
- | TRBJ2-1 | TRBV24-1 | TRBD1 | CATMAGGTQEQFF | TGTGCCACCATGGCAGGGGGCACCCAGGAGCAGTTCTTC
- | TRBJ2-3 | TRBV7-8 | TRBD1 | CASSLEGTGGKQKF | TGTGCCAGCAGCTTAGAGGGGACAGGGGGCAAGCAAAAATTT
- | TRBJ2-7 | TRBV29-1 | - | CSSSSGYEQYF | TGCAGCTCCTCGTCGGGTTACGAGCAGTACTTC
few | TRBJ2-7 | TRBV15 | - | CATSGRGGAYAQYF | TGTGCCACCAGCGGCCGGGGCGGTGCCTATGCGCAGTACTTC
- | TRBJ2-7 | TRBV6-5 | - | CASSEGRYEQYF | TGTGCCAGCAGTGAGGGCCGCTACGAGCAGTACTTC
once | TRBJ2-7 | TRBV5-4 | TRBD1 | CASSSMIGGRDEQYF | TGTGCCAGCAGCTCAATGATAGGGGGCAGGGACGAGCAGTACTTC
- | TRBJ1-5 | TRBV2 | - | CASSESSSNLHTQF | TGTGCCAGCAGTGAGTCGTCTAGCAATCTGCACACGCAATTT
- | TRBJ1-1 | TRBV15 | - | CATRTELNTEAFF | TGTGCCACCCGGACGGAACTGAACACTGAAGCTTTCTTT
- | TRBJ1-6 | TRBV7-3 | - | CASSAGSGAYNSLLHF | TGTGCCAGCAGCGCCGGCAGCGGCGCCTATAATTCCCTTCTCCACTTT
- | TRBJ1-6 | TRBV9 | - | CASSLGECGYTSPLHF | TGTGCCAGCAGCTTGGGGGAGTGTGGCTACACTTCACCCCTCCACTTT
- | TRBJ2-2 | TRBV20-1 | TRBD1 | CSSGKLDRVEAGELFF | TGCAGTTCGGGAAAACTGGACAGGGTCGAGGCCGGGGAGCTGTTTTTT
- | TRBJ2-5 | TRBV7-9 | - | CATSIHTSRETHYF | TGTGCCACCAGCATTCACACCAGCCGAGAGACCCATTACTTC
once | TRBJ2-7 | TRBV24-1 | - | CATSDTGRNLDEQFF | TGTGCCACCAGTGATACAGGGCGGAACCTCGACGAGCAGTTTTTT
- | TRBJ2-7 | TRBV2 | - | CASGDTGTDTQHFF | TGTGCCAGCGGGGACACGGGCACCGATACGCAGCATTTCTTC